This T cell receptor (beta chain) comes out of a study of T-cell memory formation after mild COVID-19. Overall study results and limits: The appearance of some responding clones in pre-infection memory suggested that cross-reactive memory joined.

TCRdb itself ran the 5' RACE reads through MiXCR, one entry per CDR3 protein. This sample has about 320,000 distinct CDR3 sequences, with around 15% found just once. From germline, CDR1 is MNHEY and CDR2 SVGEGT. The length of the CDR3 is 16 residues. The trim removed 0 bases at V and 6 bases at J, leaving 7 bases unmatched. This clonotype was counted many times. Antigen: not known. This sequence originates from a young man who had mild COVID-19 (a few samples of this study predate the infection). Cell type and time point are not known. Sequenced material: PBMCs or a T cell subset sorted from them (not recorded which). The chain couples TRBV6-2 or TRBV6-3 to TRBJ1-5, with 8 bases fitting TRBD1. In nucleotides, the CDR3 is TGTGCCAGCAGTTACTCGAGACGGACAGGGAGTCAGCCCCAGCATTTT. This translates into CASSYSRRTGSQPQHF.